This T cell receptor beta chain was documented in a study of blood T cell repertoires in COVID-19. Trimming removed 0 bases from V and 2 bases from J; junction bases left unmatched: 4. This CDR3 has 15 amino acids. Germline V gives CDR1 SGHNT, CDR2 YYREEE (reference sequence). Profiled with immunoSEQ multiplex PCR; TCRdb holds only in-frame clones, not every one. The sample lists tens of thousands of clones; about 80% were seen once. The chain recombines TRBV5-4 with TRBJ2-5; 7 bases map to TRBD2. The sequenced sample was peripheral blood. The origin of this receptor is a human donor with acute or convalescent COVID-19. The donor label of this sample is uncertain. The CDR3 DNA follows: TGTGCCAGCAGCTTGGAAGCGGGGATACAAGAGACCCAGTACTTC. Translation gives CASSLEAGIQETQYF. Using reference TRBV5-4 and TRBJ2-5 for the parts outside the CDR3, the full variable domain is ETGVTQSPTHLIKTRGQQVTLRCSSQSGHNTVSWYQQALGQGPQFIFQYYREEENGRGNFPPRFSGLQFPNYSSELNVNALELDDSALYLCASSLEAGIQETQYFGPGTRLLVL.